The following is a T cell receptor (beta chain) sequence with its context. Its antigen remains unidentified. This sample is part of a study of T-cell memory formation after mild COVID-19. Study-level points and caveats: Contracting CD4+ clones were located mainly in CM and EM, and CD8+ clones in EMRA.

Amplification by 5'RACE using constant-segment primers produced TCR alpha and TCR beta cDNA libraries that carried sample barcodes and UMIs. TCRdb analysed the 5' RACE reads with MiXCR anew, one entry per CDR3 protein. The sample includes 60,000 to 65,000 distinct CDR3 sequences, 9% to 9.5% of them seen just once. This CDR3 spans 15 amino acids. CDR1 LGHNA and CDR2 YNFKEQ come from the germline V gene. V was trimmed by 0 bases and J by 1 base, leaving 10 bases between them. This receptor was obtained from a man between 18 and 35 years old who had mild COVID-19 (a few samples of this study predate the infection). Cell type and time point are not known. The sample consisted of PBMCs or a T cell subset sorted from them (not recorded which). This chain links TRBV4-2 with TRBJ2-7; D is perhaps TRBD2 (6 bases). In DNA form, the CDR3 reads TGTGCCAGCAGCCAAGAAGGGGACTTATCCTACGAGCAGTACTTC. Encoded protein: CASSQEGDLSYEQYF.